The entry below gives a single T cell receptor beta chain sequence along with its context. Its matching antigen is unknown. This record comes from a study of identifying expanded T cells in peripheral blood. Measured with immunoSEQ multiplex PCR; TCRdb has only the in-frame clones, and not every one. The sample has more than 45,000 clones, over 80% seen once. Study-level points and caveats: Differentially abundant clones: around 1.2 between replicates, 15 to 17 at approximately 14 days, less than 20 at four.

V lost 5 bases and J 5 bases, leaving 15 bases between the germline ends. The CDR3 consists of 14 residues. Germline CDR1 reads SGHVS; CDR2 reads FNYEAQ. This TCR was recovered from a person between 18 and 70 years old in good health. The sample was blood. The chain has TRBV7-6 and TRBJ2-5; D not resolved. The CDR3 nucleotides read TGTGCCAGCAGCCGAAGTGGTGAAGGGGAGACCCAGTACTTC. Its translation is CASSRSGEGETQYF.